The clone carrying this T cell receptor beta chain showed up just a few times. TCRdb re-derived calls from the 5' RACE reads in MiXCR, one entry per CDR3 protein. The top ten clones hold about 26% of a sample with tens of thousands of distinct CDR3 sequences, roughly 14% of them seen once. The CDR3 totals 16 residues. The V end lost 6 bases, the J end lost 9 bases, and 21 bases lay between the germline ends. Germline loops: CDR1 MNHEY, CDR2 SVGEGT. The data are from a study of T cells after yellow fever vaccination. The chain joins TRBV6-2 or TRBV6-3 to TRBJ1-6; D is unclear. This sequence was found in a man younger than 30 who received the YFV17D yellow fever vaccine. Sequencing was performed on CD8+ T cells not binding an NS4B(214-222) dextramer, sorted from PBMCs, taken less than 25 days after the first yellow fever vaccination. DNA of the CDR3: TGTGCCAGCAGATCCAGTGGGGTGATGGTCCGTTCACCCCTCCACTTT. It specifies CASRSSGVMVRSPLHF.